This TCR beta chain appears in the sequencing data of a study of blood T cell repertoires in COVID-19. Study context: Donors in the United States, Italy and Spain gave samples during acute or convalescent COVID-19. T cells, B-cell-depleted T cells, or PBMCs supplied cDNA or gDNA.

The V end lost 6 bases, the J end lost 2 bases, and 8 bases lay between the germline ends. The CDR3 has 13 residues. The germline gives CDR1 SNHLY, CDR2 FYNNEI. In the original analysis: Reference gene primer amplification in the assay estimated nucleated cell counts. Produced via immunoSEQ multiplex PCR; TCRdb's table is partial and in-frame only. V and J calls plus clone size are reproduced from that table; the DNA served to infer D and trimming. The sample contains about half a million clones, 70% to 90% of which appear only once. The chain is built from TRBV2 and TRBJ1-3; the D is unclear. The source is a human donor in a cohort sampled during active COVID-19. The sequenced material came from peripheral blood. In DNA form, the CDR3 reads TGTGCCAGCAGCCTAATGGCTGGAAACACCATATATTTT. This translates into CASSLMAGNTIYF.